This T cell receptor beta chain was identified during a study of blood T cells in healthy people across ages. Whole-study results and caveats: Aged donors had fewer naive CD4+ cells and lower diversity than long-lived donors.

The CDR3 spans 17 residues. Germline V lookup: CDR1 LGHNA, CDR2 YNFKEQ. It was with a sample-barcoded 5' primer and a J-beta primer mix that a second PCR of about 6 to 12 cycles was run. One entry per CDR3 protein, called by TCRdb with MiXCR from the 5' RACE reads. The sample lists hundreds of thousands of distinct CDR3 sequences, 58% occurring once. For this clonotype: Its matching antigen is unknown. One junction end does not reproduce the germline sequence, and a read error may be involved.

Samples had at least 7 million PBMCs isolated from them. Sequencing input: blood. This clonotype was sampled from a man aged 25 to 45 in good health. The chain joins TRBV4-2 to TRBJ1-4, with 10 nucleotides matching TRBD1. CDR3 bases: TGTGTCAGCAGCCACGTACCCGGGACAGGGGTTAATGAAAAACTGTTTTTT. This gives the protein CVSSHVPGTGVNEKLFF.